The present TCR beta chain was sequenced within a study of T cell changes during pregnancy in multiple sclerosis. This clone was seen once. CDR3 size: 17 residues. Germline-derived CDR1 and CDR2 are MDHEN and SYDVKM. With 3 bases removed from V and 3 bases from J, the gap between germline ends came to 21 bases. Clones were sequenced by immunoSEQ multiplex PCR, and TCRdb holds only the in-frame ones, with some missing. This table has around 85,000 clones, around 93% appearing once. The origin of this receptor is a female donor in good health, serving as a control in a pregnancy study. Some clones in this sample may be carry-over from other donors' samples. The chain carries TRBV28 and TRBJ2-7, with a tentative D call TRBD1 (6 bases). The material sequenced was PBMCs, taken in the first trimester of pregnancy. The CDR3 reads CASSFLRTVASGYEQYF. In DNA, the CDR3 is TGTGCCAGCAGTTTTCTCCGGACAGTCGCAAGCGGCTACGAGCAGTACTTC.